This T cell receptor beta chain was found in a study of T cell changes during pregnancy in multiple sclerosis. For this clone: The same CDR3 can be traced to other DNA sequences in this sample.

Clones were sequenced by immunoSEQ multiplex PCR, and TCRdb holds only the in-frame ones, with some missing. The table shows 100,000 to 150,000 clones, with 85% to 95% occurring only once. The sequenced sample was peripheral blood, obtained before pregnancy. The source of this sequence is a female donor with multiple sclerosis, enrolled in a pregnancy study.

CDR3 sequence (DNA): TGTGCCAGCAGCTTAGGGGGTAGGGGAAATGAAAAACTGTTTTTT. Protein product: CASSLGGRGNEKLFF. The chain carries TRBV7-2 and TRBJ1-4, with a tentative D call TRBD1 (5 bases). The germline CDR1 and CDR2 sequences are SGHTA and FQGNSA. V was trimmed by 1 base and J by 5 bases, leaving 11 bases between them. CDR3 length: 15 amino acids. Looking up the rest from reference TRBV7-2 and TRBJ1-4 gives the full variable domain: GAGVSQSPSNKVTEKGKDVELRCDPISGHTALYWYRQSLGQGLEFLIYFQGNSAPDKSGLPSDRFSAERTGGSVSTLTIQRTQQEDSAVYLCASSLGGRGNEKLFFGSGTQLSVL.